The 18 T cell receptor beta chains reported below all come from one sample, sequenced in a study of shared clonotypes between healthy human individuals. Profiling relied on immunoSEQ multiplex PCR, and the TCRdb table lists in-frame clones only, not all of them. The sample includes 950,000 to 1,200,000 clones, around 77% of them seen just once. The specimen sequenced was memory CD4+ T cells from PBMCs. Stated subset: CD45RA-negative fraction. The source is a man in his late teens or twenties in good health. Some clones in this sample may be carry-over from other donors' samples.

The chain carries TRBV7-6 and TRBJ2-7; TRBD2 aligns across 10 bases. CDR3 size: 18 residues. CDR1 is SGHVS, CDR2 FNYEAQ, per germline. V shed 5 bases, J shed 7 bases, and the junction held 20 bases outside the gene matches. The CDR3 reads CASSLRAFRAGGPMEQYF. Written as DNA, the CDR3 is TGTGCCAGCAGCCTCCGGGCCTTTAGAGCGGGAGGGCCGATGGAGCAGTACTTC.

Comment on this clone: This CDR3 is also generated by other DNA sequences in the sample. The chain links TRBV28 to TRBJ1-3, with D possibly TRBD1 on 5 matching bases. Germline values: CDR1 MDHEN, CDR2 SYDVKM. This CDR3 spans 15 amino acids. The germline V and J ends were trimmed by 1 base and 2 bases, with 9 bases remaining between them. The CDR3 nucleotides read TGTGCCAGCAGTTTATTTCGGGGCGCTGGAAACACCATATATTTT. The encoded protein is CASSLFRGAGNTIYF.

V usage is TRBV7-2 and J usage is TRBJ1-5, with D unresolved. CDR1 is SGHTA, CDR2 FQGNSA, per germline. The CDR3 is 12 residues long. Deletions cut 8 bases from V and 6 bases from J, with 11 bases between. CDR3 sequence: CASSVVGQPQHF. DNA for the CDR3: TGTGCCAGCTCCGTGGTTGGTCAGCCCCAGCATTTT.

The chain combines TRBV19 with TRBJ1-2; the D is unclear. The CDR3 has 13 amino acids. V lost 5 bases, J lost 1 base, and 8 bases lay in between. CDR1 and CDR2 (germline): LNHDA, SQIVND (reference sequence). As DNA, the CDR3 is TGTGCCAGTAGTGACTACCTTAACTATGGCTACACCTTC. It yields the protein CASSDYLNYGYTF.

The chain joins TRBV25-1 to TRBJ2-7; D gene unclear. The CDR3 sequence is 12 residues long. The ends were cut back, 3 bases at V and 3 bases at J, with 6 bases in the middle. Germline CDR1 and CDR2: MGHDK and SYGVNS. Written as DNA, the CDR3 is TGTGCCAGCAGTGATCAAGTCTACGAGCAGTACTTC. Translating gives CASSDQVYEQYF.

This chain connects TRBV5-6 to TRBJ2-1; tentative D call: TRBD1 (5 bases). This CDR3 comprises 15 residues. Trimming took off 0 bases at V and 0 bases at J, with 7 bases between the two ends. Germline V CDR1 and CDR2: SGHDT, YYEEEE. The CDR3 here is CASSLVGVSYNEQFF. The CDR3 coding sequence is TGTGCCAGCAGCTTGGTAGGGGTCTCCTACAATGAGCAGTTCTTC.

The chain combines TRBV7-3 with TRBJ1-3, with 9 bases identical to TRBD1. CDR3 size: 17 residues. Germline V gene data show CDR1 as SGHTA and CDR2 as FQGTGA. V lost 8 bases to trimming and J lost 1 base; unmatched junction nucleotides: 12. The CDR3 DNA reads TGTGCCAGCCTTAGACAGGGGGGTCTTGGTTCTGGAAACACCATATATTTT. This sequence encodes CASLRQGGLGSGNTIYF.

The chain joins TRBV7-9 to TRBJ2-3; weak D call: TRBD1 (5 bases). V was trimmed by 4 bases and J by 0 bases, leaving 17 bases between them. Germline CDR1 is SEHNR and CDR2 is FQNEAQ (reference sequence). This CDR3 is built from 17 residues. CDR3 in DNA: TGTGCCAGCAGCTCCCCGTGGTCGACAGCTAGCACAGATACGCAGTATTTT. It encodes CASSSPWSTASTDTQYF.

The chain combines TRBV5-1 with TRBJ2-1; D not certain. V dropped 4 bases and J dropped 4 bases, with 15 bases sitting between them. The V gene's germline CDR1 is SGHRS and CDR2 YFSETQ. The CDR3 consists of 15 residues. The CDR3 spells CASSDSVAQYNEQFF. In DNA form, the CDR3 reads TGCGCCAGCAGCGACTCGGTCGCGCAATACAATGAGCAGTTCTTC. The variable domain in full, with the rest retrieved from reference TRBV5-1 and TRBJ2-1, is KAGVTQTPRYLIKTRGQQVTLSCSPISGHRSVSWYQQTPGQGLQFLFEYFSETQRNKGNFPGRFSGRQFSNSRSEMNVSTLELGDSALYLCASSDSVAQYNEQFFGPGTRLTVL.

V usage is TRBV7-3 and J usage is TRBJ2-7, with D uncertain. V was shortened by 3 bases and J by 6 bases, with 15 bases between the two germline ends. CDR3 length equals 14 residues. Germline V gives CDR1 SGHTA, CDR2 FQGTGA. The CDR3 region is CASSLSPPNSEQYF. The CDR3 nucleotides read TGTGCCAGCAGCTTGAGCCCCCCTAATTCCGAGCAGTACTTC.

The V call is TRBV4-2, the J call TRBJ2-4, with D unresolved. Trimming removed 0 bases from V and 9 bases from J, with 6 bases in between. The CDR3 has 12 residues. In germline, CDR1 is LGHNA, CDR2 YNFKEQ. DNA of the CDR3: TGTGCCAGCAGCCAAGATATGATCATTCAGTACTTC. It translates to CASSQDMIIQYF.

V and J are TRBV7-2 and TRBJ2-7, with 8 bases aligning to TRBD1. V shed 5 bases and J 0 bases; nucleotides not matched to a gene: 3. This CDR3 is 14 amino acids long. Germline CDR1 SGHTA, CDR2 FQGNSA. The CDR3 spells CASSRQGSSYEQYF. The CDR3 DNA is TGTGCCAGCAGCAGACAGGGGTCCTCCTACGAGCAGTACTTC.

Written as DNA, the CDR3 is TGTGCCAGCAGGGCATGGAGCAATGAGCAGTTCTTC. It is translated as CASRAWSNEQFF. The V gene is TRBV6-1, the J gene TRBJ2-1, with D hard to call. The germline V and J ends were trimmed by 6 bases and 6 bases, with 9 bases remaining between them. Germline V gene data show CDR1 as MNHNS and CDR2 as SASEGT. There are 12 residues in the CDR3.

V usage is TRBV7-2 and J usage is TRBJ2-1; TRBD2 matches 8 bases. In germline, CDR1 is SGHTA, CDR2 FQGNSA. The CDR3 extends over 17 amino acids. V dropped 5 bases and J dropped 4; count of bases not matched to a gene: 13. The CDR3 loop is CASSPTRGGSLYNEQFF. The CDR3 bases are TGTGCCAGCAGCCCTACCCGGGGGGGGTCCTTATACAATGAGCAGTTCTTC.

The J gene is TRBJ2-7, the V gene TRBV4-3; weak D call: TRBD1 (5 bases). The CDR3 is 17 amino acids. The germline V gene has CDR1 LGHNA and CDR2 YSLEER. V lost 2 bases, J lost 3 bases, and 20 bases lay in between. CDR3 sequence (DNA): TGCGCCAGCAGCCAATCCGTTGTCTTTGGGGCATTCTACGAGCAGTACTTC. Protein sequence: CASSQSVVFGAFYEQYF.

The rearrangement links TRBV7-6 to TRBJ1-1; D is ambiguous. The V gene lost 4 bases and the J gene lost 5 bases, with 14 bases spanning the gap. Germline V gives CDR1 SGHVS, CDR2 FNYEAQ. This CDR3 has 14 residues. DNA for the CDR3: TGTGCCAGCAGCTCCACCCAGGTGGGGACTGAAGCTTTCTTT. Translated, it gives CASSSTQVGTEAFF.

Details on this clone: The junction departs from the called germline gene at one end, perhaps through a read error. The CDR3, as DNA: TGTGCCAGCAGTCTATCCCGAGCACAGGTCTACGAGCAGTACTTC. This translates into CASSLSRAQVYEQYF. The chain couples TRBV27 to TRBJ2-7; maybe TRBD1 (5 bases). The germline CDR1 and CDR2 sequences are MNHEY and SMNVEV (reference sequence). The CDR3 contains 15 residues.

The V gene is TRBV5-1, the J gene TRBJ2-5, with a tentative D call TRBD2 (6 bases). The ends were cut back, 1 base at V and 7 bases at J, with 8 bases in the middle. The germline V gene has CDR1 SGHRS and CDR2 YFSETQ. The CDR3 has 12 amino acids. The CDR3 loop is CASSLPRGTQYF. CDR3 DNA: TGCGCCAGCAGCTTGCCGCGGGGGACCCAGTACTTC.